The clone carrying this TCR beta chain was counted only a few times. MiXCR, run by TCRdb on the RT-PCR reads, gives a single entry per CDR3 protein. The profile shows 550,000 to 750,000 distinct CDR3 sequences, 13% to 15% of them singletons. Sequenced: memory CD4+ T cells from blood. The origin of this receptor is a female donor in good health, serving as a healthy control.

The CDR3 is CASSLARQPSYEQYF. The CDR3 DNA follows: TGTGCCAGCAGCTTAGCGCGCCAGCCCTCCTACGAGCAGTACTTC. V is TRBV7-2 and J is TRBJ2-7; no definite D call. The CDR3 runs 15 residues. Germline V CDR1 and CDR2: SGHTA, FQGNSA. The V and J ends lost 0 bases and 0 bases respectively, with 9 bases between them. Based on the CDR3 plus reference TRBV7-2 and TRBJ2-7, the full variable domain is GAGVSQSPSNKVTEKGKDVELRCDPISGHTALYWYRQSLGQGLEFLIYFQGNSAPDKSGLPSDRFSAERTGGSVSTLTIQRTQQEDSAVYLCASSLARQPSYEQYFGPGTRLTVT.